This T cell receptor beta chain was captured in a study of cytomegalovirus exposure and HLA in healthy donors. Study context: It was reported in a later analysis that the roughly 120 validation repertoires used the same platform as the 550 to 850 first-cohort repertoires.

With respect to this clone: Antigen specificity is unknown.

The V gene's germline CDR1 is SGHTA and CDR2 FQGNSA. This CDR3 region has 16 residues. The V and J ends lost 5 bases and 6 bases, in that order; junction bases with no gene match: 14. Clones were read by immunoSEQ multiplex PCR, and TCRdb kept only the in-frame ones, dropping some. Of 150,000 to 200,000 clones in the sample, almost 85% are singletons; the top ten hold roughly 10%. General study points: Three CMV-associated chains were confirmed in vitro to be specific for CMV antigens. The study labeled 164 TCR beta chains cytomegalovirus-associated.

The donors were part of the validation cohort of 120 subjects. That cohort was separate from the first cohort, which comprised 550 to 750 subjects. This receptor was obtained from a young man in good health and CMV-seropositive. The sample taken for sequencing was PBMCs. The chain carries TRBV7-2 and TRBJ1-2; 8 nucleotides align to TRBD1. This CDR3 reads CASSRGQGSRWDGYTF. For the CDR3, the DNA is TGTGCCAGCAGCAGAGGACAGGGTTCCCGTTGGGATGGCTACACCTTC. Looking up the rest from reference TRBV7-2 and TRBJ1-2 gives the full variable domain: GAGVSQSPSNKVTEKGKDVELRCDPISGHTALYWYRQSLGQGLEFLIYFQGNSAPDKSGLPSDRFSAERTGGSVSTLTIQRTQQEDSAVYLCASSRGQGSRWDGYTFGSGTRLTVV.